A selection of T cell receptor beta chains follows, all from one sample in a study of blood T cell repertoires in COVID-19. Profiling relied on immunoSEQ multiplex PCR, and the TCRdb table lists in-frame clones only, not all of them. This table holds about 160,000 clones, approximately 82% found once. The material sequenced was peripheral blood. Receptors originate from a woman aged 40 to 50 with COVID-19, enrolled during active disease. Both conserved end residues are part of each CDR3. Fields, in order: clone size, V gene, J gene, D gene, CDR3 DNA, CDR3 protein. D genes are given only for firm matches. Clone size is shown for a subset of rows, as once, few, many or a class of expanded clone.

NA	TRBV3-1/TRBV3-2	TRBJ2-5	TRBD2	TGTGCCAGCAGCCCGATAAGGACTAGCGGGGGCATGAAAGAGACCCAGTACTTC	CASSPIRTSGGMKETQYF
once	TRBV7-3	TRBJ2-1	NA	TGTGCCAGCAGCCCACTCGGACAGAGCTCCTACAATGAGCAGTTCTTC	CASSPLGQSSYNEQFF
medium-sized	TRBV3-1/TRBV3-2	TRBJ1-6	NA	TGTGCCAGCAGCCAAGTTCAGGGATCACCCCTCCACTTT	CASSQVQGSPLHF
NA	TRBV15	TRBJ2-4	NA	TGTGCCACCAGCAGTCCAGGTCACGACATTCAGTACTTC	CATSSPGHDIQYF
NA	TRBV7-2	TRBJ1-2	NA	TGTGCCAGCAGCTTAGGTGGCGCAGGTAACTATGGCTACACCTTC	CASSLGGAGNYGYTF
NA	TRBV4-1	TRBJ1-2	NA	TGCGCCAGCAGCCAAGAACCAACAGGGACTGGCTACACCTTC	CASSQEPTGTGYTF
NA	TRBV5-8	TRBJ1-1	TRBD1	TGTGCCAGCAGCTTTCGTACAGGGGGCACTGAAGCTTTCTTT	CASSFRTGGTEAFF
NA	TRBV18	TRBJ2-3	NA	TGTGCCAGCTCACAGTCACAGGGTCCAGATACGCAGTATTTT	CASSQSQGPDTQYF
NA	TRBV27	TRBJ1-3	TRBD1	TGTGCCAGCAGGAGTGGACAGGGGGCCAGTGGAAACACCATATATTTT	CASRSGQGASGNTIYF
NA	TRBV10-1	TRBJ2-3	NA	TGCGCCAGCAGTCCAGGGACAGATACGCAGTATTTT	CASSPGTDTQYF
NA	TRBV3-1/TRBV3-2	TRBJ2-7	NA	TGTGCCAGCAGCCCACAGCGGAACTCCTACGAGCAGTACTTC	CASSPQRNSYEQYF
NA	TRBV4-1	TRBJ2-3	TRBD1	TGCGCCAGCAGGGGAGATGGGTTCCTACAGGGGGATACGCAGTATTTT	CASRGDGFLQGDTQYF
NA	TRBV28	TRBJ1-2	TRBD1	TGTGCCAGCAGTCCCCCGGGACAGGGGGCGGGCTACACCTTC	CASSPPGQGAGYTF
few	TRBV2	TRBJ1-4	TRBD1	TGTGCCAGCAGTGGACAGGGTGAACCGTTTTTT	CASSGQGEPFF
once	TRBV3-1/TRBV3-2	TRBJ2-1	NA	TGTGCCAGCAGCCCCATGGCTAGCTTTCACAATGAGCAGTTCTTC	CASSPMASFHNEQFF
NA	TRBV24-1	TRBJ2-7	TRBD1	TGTGCCCTGACCCCCGGGACAGGATACGAGCAGTACTTC	CALTPGTGYEQYF
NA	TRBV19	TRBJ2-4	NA	TGTGCCAGTAGTTTGCAGGGCGAAAAAAACATTCAGTACTTC	CASSLQGEKNIQYF
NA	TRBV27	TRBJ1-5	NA	TGTGCCAGCAGTTTAGGAGGTTTCGGCAATCAGCCCCAGCATTTT	CASSLGGFGNQPQHF
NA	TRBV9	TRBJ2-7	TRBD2	TGTGCCAGCAGCGGATCACTAGCGGGAGAGGTCGAGCAGTACTTC	CASSGSLAGEVEQYF
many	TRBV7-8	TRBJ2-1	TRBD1	TGTGCCAGCAGCTTAGCGGGACAGGGGAATGAGCAGTTCTTC	CASSLAGQGNEQFF
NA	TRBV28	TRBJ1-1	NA	TGTGCCAGTACTACGAACACTGAAGCTTTCTTT	CASTTNTEAFF
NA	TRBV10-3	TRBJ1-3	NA	TGTGCCATCAGTGAGCCCGGGGCTGGAAACACCATATATTTT	CAISEPGAGNTIYF
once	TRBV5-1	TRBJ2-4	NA	TGCGCCAGCAGCGTCAGCTCCACCCTAGGAGCCAAAAACATTCAGTACTTC	CASSVSSTLGAKNIQYF
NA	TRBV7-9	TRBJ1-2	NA	TGTGCCAGCAGCTTAGCGGGGCAGGGCTATGGCTACACCTTC	CASSLAGQGYGYTF
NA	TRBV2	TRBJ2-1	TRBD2	TGTGCCAGTTCCGGGACTAGAGTTCTCAATGAGCAGTTCTTC	CASSGTRVLNEQFF
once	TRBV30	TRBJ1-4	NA	TGTGCCTGGAGCCCGGGGGGGTTCGGTGAAAAACTGTTTTTT	CAWSPGGFGEKLFF
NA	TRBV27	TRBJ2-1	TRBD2	TGTGCCAGCAGCTTTCGGGGGAGGGGAAACAATGAGCAGTTCTTC	CASSFRGRGNNEQFF
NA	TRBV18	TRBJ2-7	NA	TGTGCCAGCTCACCAACCCCTACTAGTTACAGCTCCTACGAGCAGTACTTC	CASSPTPTSYSSYEQYF
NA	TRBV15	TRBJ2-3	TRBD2	TGTGCCACCAGCAGACCTCCGCGGGGGGAGAGCCCGCATACGCAGTATTTT	CATSRPPRGESPHTQYF
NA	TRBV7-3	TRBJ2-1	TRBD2	TGTGCCAGCAGCTTAAACAGCGGGGGGCTCGGTGAGCAGTTCTTC	CASSLNSGGLGEQFF